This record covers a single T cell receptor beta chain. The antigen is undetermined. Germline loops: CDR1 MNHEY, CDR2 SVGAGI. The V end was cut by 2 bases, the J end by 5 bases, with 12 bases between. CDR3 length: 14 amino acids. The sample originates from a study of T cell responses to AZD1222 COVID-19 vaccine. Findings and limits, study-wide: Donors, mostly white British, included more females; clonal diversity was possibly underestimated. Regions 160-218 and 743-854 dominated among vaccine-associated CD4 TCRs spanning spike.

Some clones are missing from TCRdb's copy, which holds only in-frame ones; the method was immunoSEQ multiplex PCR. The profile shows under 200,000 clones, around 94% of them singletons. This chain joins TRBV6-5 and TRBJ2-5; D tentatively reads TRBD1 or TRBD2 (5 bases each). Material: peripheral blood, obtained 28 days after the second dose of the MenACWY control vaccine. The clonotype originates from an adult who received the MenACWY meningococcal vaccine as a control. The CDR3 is CASSYRVRDETQYF. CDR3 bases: TGTGCCAGCAGTTACCGAGTACGGGACGAGACCCAGTACTTC.